This TCR beta chain was sequenced for a study of blood T cell repertoires in COVID-19. Turning to the study itself: The United States, Italy and Spain supplied acute and convalescent COVID-19 samples. From T cells, B-cell-depleted T cells, or PBMCs came the material, which was cDNA or gDNA.

Study processing details: By means of reference gene primer amplification, nucleated cell counts were estimated. Clones were sequenced by immunoSEQ multiplex PCR, and TCRdb holds only the in-frame ones, with some missing. V and J calls and clone size come straight from that table; D and trimming were deduced from the DNA. The table lists about 100,000 clones, 85% of them singletons, with about 2% in the top ten. This clone was picked up a small number of times. Trimming cost V 3 bases and J 5 bases, with 11 bases left between them. This CDR3 has 13 residues. CDR1 and CDR2 (germline): SQVTM, ANQGSEA. The genes are TRBV29-1 and TRBJ1-5; D gene uncertain. The origin of this receptor is a human donor in a cohort sampled during active COVID-19. Specimen: peripheral blood. The CDR3 loop is CSVDFGADQPQHF. The CDR3 DNA reads as TGCAGCGTTGACTTTGGTGCGGATCAGCCCCAGCATTTT.